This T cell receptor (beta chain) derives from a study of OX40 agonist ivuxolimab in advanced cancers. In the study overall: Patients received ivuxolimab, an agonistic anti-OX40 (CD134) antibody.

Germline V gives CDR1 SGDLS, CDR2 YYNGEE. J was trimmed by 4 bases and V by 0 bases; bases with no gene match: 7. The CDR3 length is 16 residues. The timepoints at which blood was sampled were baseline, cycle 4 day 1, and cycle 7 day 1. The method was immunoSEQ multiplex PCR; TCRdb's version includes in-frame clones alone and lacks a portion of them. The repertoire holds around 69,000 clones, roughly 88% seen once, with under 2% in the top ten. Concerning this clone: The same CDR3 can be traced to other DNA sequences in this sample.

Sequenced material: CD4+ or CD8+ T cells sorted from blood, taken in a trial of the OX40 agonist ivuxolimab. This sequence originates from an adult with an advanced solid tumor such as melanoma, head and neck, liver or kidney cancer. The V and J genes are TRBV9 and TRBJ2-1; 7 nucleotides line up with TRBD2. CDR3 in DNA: TGTGCCAGCAGCGTAGAGGGGCAGGGAGGGTACAATGAGCAGTTCTTC. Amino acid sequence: CASSVEGQGGYNEQFF.